One and the same sample provided the 20 T cell receptor beta chains below, sequenced in a study of T cell responses to AZD1222 COVID-19 vaccine. Only in-frame clones appear in the TCRdb table, and some are missing; sequencing was by immunoSEQ multiplex PCR. The sample has around 190,000 clones, 85% to 95% seen once. Source: peripheral blood, taken on day 0 of AZD1222 vaccination. The receptors derive from an adult in good health.

This sequence joins TRBV11-2 and TRBJ2-3, with 7 positions matching TRBD2. With 4 bases clipped from V and 4 bases from J, the junction kept 14 bases outside the gene matches. This CDR3 contains 17 residues. Germline lookup yields CDR1 SGHAT and CDR2 FQNNGV. CDR3 loop: CASSSLERGNSADTQYF. The CDR3 DNA sequence: TGTGCCAGCAGCTCCCTTGAGCGGGGAAATAGCGCAGATACGCAGTATTTT. Using reference TRBV11-2 and TRBJ2-3 for the parts outside the CDR3, the full variable domain is EAGVAQSPRYKIIEKRQSVAFWCNPISGHATLYWYQQILGQGPKLLIQFQNNGVVDDSQLPKDRFSAERLKGVDSTLKIQPAKLEDSAVYLCASSSLERGNSADTQYFGPGTRLTVL.

The chain carries TRBV12-3 or TRBV12-4 and TRBJ2-1; D not certain. The CDR3 totals 11 residues. Trimming stripped 1 base from V and 7 bases from J, with 2 bases between. CDR3 amino acids: CASSLENEQFF. DNA for the CDR3: TGTGCCAGCAGTTTAGAAAATGAGCAGTTCTTC.

J is TRBJ1-2 and V is TRBV19; TRBD1 matches at 9 bases. V lost 2 bases to trimming and J lost 2 bases; unmatched junction nucleotides: 3. CDR1 and CDR2 from the germline V gene are LNHDA and SQIVND (reference sequence). The CDR3 is 15 residues long. The CDR3 DNA is TGTGCCAGTAGTATAAGTGGACAGGGGAACTATGGCTACACCTTC. The encoded protein is CASSISGQGNYGYTF.

The V and J genes are TRBV7-9 and TRBJ2-7, with 8 bases identical to TRBD1. Looked up from germline, CDR1 is SEHNR and CDR2 is FQNEAQ (reference sequence). The CDR3 loop spans 15 amino acids. J lost 5 bases, V lost 2 bases, and 8 bases had no gene match. The CDR3 spells CASSLMAGGTDEQYF. The CDR3 DNA reads as TGTGCCAGCAGCTTAATGGCAGGGGGCACCGACGAGCAGTACTTC.

The J gene is TRBJ2-2, the V gene TRBV6-6, with TRBD1 identical over 7 bases. The germline gives CDR1 MNHNY, CDR2 SVGAGI (reference sequence). V was clipped by 6 bases and J by 0 bases; unmatched bases: 7. The CDR3 covers 16 residues. CDR3 coding DNA: TGTGCCAGCAGCCTTACCGGGACAGCGAACACCGGGGAGCTGTTTTTT. It translates to CASSLTGTANTGELFF.

The V call is TRBV19, the J call TRBJ1-5; D gene unclear. The CDR3 is 16 amino acids. Germline CDR1 reads LNHDA; CDR2 reads SQIVND (reference sequence). Trimming took off 6 bases at V and 3 bases at J, with 18 bases between the two ends. The CDR3 here is CASSPRRGRNNQPQHF. Here the CDR3 DNA reads TGTGCCAGTAGCCCGAGGCGGGGTAGGAACAATCAGCCCCAGCATTTT.

The chain links TRBV5-1 to TRBJ2-7, with TRBD1 identical over 7 bases. CDR1 SGHRS and CDR2 YFSETQ come from the germline V gene. This CDR3 region has 13 residues. V lost 2 bases to trimming and J lost 6 bases; unmatched junction nucleotides: 5. DNA for the CDR3: TGCGCCAGCAGCTTACCTACAGGGGTCGAGCAGTACTTC. Translating it yields CASSLPTGVEQYF.

The V and J genes are TRBV4-1 and TRBJ1-2; TRBD1 aligns across 7 bases. The CDR3 contains 15 residues. Germline trimming cut 10 bases from V and 4 bases from J; bases unmatched to any gene: 15. Germline V lookup: CDR1 MGHRA, CDR2 YSYEKL. Written as DNA, the CDR3 is TGCGCCACCGCCGGAGGAGGGGGCCCTGGCTATGGCTACACCTTC. The encoded protein is CATAGGGGPGYGYTF.

The J gene is TRBJ1-3, the V gene TRBV7-9; D gene uncertain. The length of the CDR3 is 15 residues. The V end lost 5 bases, the J end lost 0 bases, and 11 bases lay between the germline ends. CDR1 SEHNR and CDR2 FQNEAQ come from the germline V gene (reference sequence). The CDR3 sequence is CASSPGPYSGNTIYF. DNA of the CDR3: TGTGCCAGCAGCCCCGGGCCCTACTCTGGAAACACCATATATTTT.

The chain couples TRBV18 to TRBJ1-1; TRBD1 is a possible D gene (5 bases). CDR3 size: 13 residues. With 8 bases removed from V and 1 base from J, the gap between germline ends came to 11 bases. From germline, CDR1 is KGHSH and CDR2 LQKENI. The DNA for the CDR3 is TGTGCCAGCCTCCATGGGGGGAACACTGAAGCTTTCTTT. Protein product: CASLHGGNTEAFF.

V gene TRBV3-1 (or the pseudogene TRBV3-2) combines with J gene TRBJ2-3, with TRBD2 as a possible D gene (5 bases). Germline CDR1 and CDR2: LGHDT and YNNKEL (reference sequence). This CDR3 is 13 amino acids long. V was cut by 0 bases and J by 9 bases, with 10 bases left in between. CDR3 in amino acids: CASSQDGTGTQYF. The CDR3 DNA sequence: TGTGCCAGCAGCCAAGATGGAACGGGAACGCAGTATTTT.

The chain couples TRBV25-1 to TRBJ1-1, with a possible D match to TRBD1 (5 bases). CDR1 and CDR2 (germline): MGHDK, SYGVNS. V dropped 5 bases and J dropped 6 bases, with 13 bases sitting between them. The CDR3 is 13 residues long. CDR3 sequence reads: CASSPLGESEAFF. The DNA for the CDR3 is TGTGCCAGCAGTCCATTGGGGGAGTCTGAAGCTTTCTTT.

The chain is built from TRBV5-4 and TRBJ1-2; 7 positions agree with TRBD1. With V trimmed by 4 bases and J by 7 bases, 13 bases remained unmatched. Germline values: CDR1 SGHNT, CDR2 YYREEE (reference sequence). The CDR3 spans 15 residues. The CDR3 DNA follows: TGTGCCAGCAGCCTTCCCATCCACAGGGGTACTGGCTACACCTTC. Translation: CASSLPIHRGTGYTF.

The chain couples TRBV29-1 to TRBJ2-2; tentatively, D is TRBD2 (5 bases). The CDR3 length is 14 residues. CDR1 is SQVTM and CDR2 is ANQGSEA in the germline V gene. V was trimmed by 4 bases and J by 5 bases, leaving 14 bases between them. CDR3 nucleotide sequence: TGCAGCGTTGGATACAAGCCGGGAACCGGGGAGCTGTTTTTT. This codes for CSVGYKPGTGELFF.

The rearrangement uses TRBV10-3 and TRBJ2-2; 11 bases are shared with TRBD1. CDR3 length equals 15 residues. Germline lookup yields CDR1 ENHRY and CDR2 SYGVKD. With 6 bases clipped from V and 4 bases from J, the junction kept 4 bases outside the gene matches. The CDR3 nucleotides are TGTGCCATCAGATCCGGGACAGGGGGCACCGGGGAGCTGTTTTTT. As protein: CAIRSGTGGTGELFF.

This clone was picked up a small number of times. This chain uses TRBV12-3 or TRBV12-4 with TRBJ1-1; D gene uncertain. This CDR3 region has 13 residues. Trimming removed 0 bases at V and 1 base at J, with 3 bases between. The CDR3 spells CASSLAENTEAFF. The CDR3, as DNA: TGTGCCAGCAGTTTAGCAGAGAACACTGAAGCTTTCTTT.

This chain uses TRBV4-3 with TRBJ1-4, with D maybe TRBD1 (5 bases). V lost 5 bases and J 5 bases, leaving 12 bases between the germline ends. This CDR3 region has 14 residues. The germline gives CDR1 LGHNA, CDR2 YSLEER. The DNA of the CDR3 is TGCGCCAGCAGCTTAAGTTCAGGGAATGAAAAACTGTTTTTT. Amino acid sequence: CASSLSSGNEKLFF.

The genes are TRBV10-3 and TRBJ1-5; tentative D call: TRBD1 (5 bases). This CDR3 is built from 17 residues. V lost 0 bases and J 0 bases, leaving 12 bases between the germline ends. The germline CDR1 and CDR2 sequences are ENHRY and SYGVKD. The CDR3 loop is CAISESKGRVSNQPQHF. DNA of the CDR3: TGTGCCATCAGTGAGTCGAAGGGGAGAGTTAGCAATCAGCCCCAGCATTTT.

The CDR3 bases are TGTGCCAGCAGTTCAGGGGGGACAGGGAACGAGCAGTACTTC. Its translation: CASSSGGTGNEQYF. The rearrangement uses TRBV28 and TRBJ2-7, with 9 positions matching TRBD1. Losses at the gene ends were 4 bases for V and 5 bases for J; bases not matched to a gene: 6. This CDR3 has 14 residues. From germline, CDR1 is MDHEN and CDR2 SYDVKM. Using reference TRBV28 and TRBJ2-7 for the parts outside the CDR3, the full variable domain is DVKVTQSSRYLVKRTGEKVFLECVQDMDHENMFWYRQDPGLGLRLIYFSYDVKMKEKGDIPEGYSVSREKKERFSLILESASTNQTSMYLCASSSGGTGNEQYFGPGTRLTVT.

This clone has only a few counts. The V and J genes are TRBV5-1 and TRBJ1-3; TRBD1 is a possible D gene (6 bases). Germline CDR1 and CDR2: SGHRS and YFSETQ. The CDR3 is 17 amino acids. Deletions cut 4 bases from V and 0 bases from J, with 17 bases between. CDR3 protein: CASSHGQPFSSGNTIYF. For the CDR3, the DNA is TGCGCCAGCAGCCACGGACAGCCATTCAGCTCTGGAAACACCATATATTTT.